One sample yielded the 22 T cell receptor beta chains listed below, sequenced in a study of blood T cell repertoires in COVID-19 (TCRdb year 2020). Library method: the immunoSEQ multiplex PCR assay. TCRdb holds this immuneACCESS table with in-frame rearrangements only. Some clones are missing; in checked studies, unresolved V genes explain under half, and the rest has no known cause. The table for this sample lists hundreds of thousands of clones; about 87% of them were counted only once. Of the sample, roughly 1.3% is held by the ten largest clones. The specimen was peripheral blood. The receptor source for this set is a man in his 70s with acute or convalescent COVID-19.

The chain carries TRBV7-9 and TRBJ1-4; TRBD1 matches at 12 bases. CDR1 is SEHNR, CDR2 FQNEAQ, per germline (reference sequence). This CDR3 is built from 18 residues. V was pared by 3 bases and J by 4 bases, with 9 bases of the junction left unmatched. Here the CDR3 reads CASSLIGTGGLVNEKLFF. Written as DNA, the CDR3 is TGTGCCAGCAGCTTGATCGGGACAGGGGGCTTGGTTAATGAAAAACTGTTTTTT.

This chain links TRBV28 with TRBJ2-1; D unresolved. The CDR3 contains 11 residues. V dropped 5 bases and J dropped 7 bases, with 6 bases sitting between them. Germline CDR1 is MDHEN and CDR2 is SYDVKM. The CDR3 DNA sequence: TGTGCCAGCAGTCTCCTAAATGAGCAGTTCTTC. This codes for CASSLLNEQFF.

The gene calls are TRBV3-1 (or the pseudogene TRBV3-2) and TRBJ2-5; no reliable D call. This CDR3 comprises 15 residues. Germline values: CDR1 LGHDT, CDR2 YNNKEL (reference sequence). V was trimmed by 0 bases and J by 1 base, leaving 9 bases between them. CDR3: CASSQDHYGQETQYF. CDR3 DNA: TGTGCCAGCAGCCAAGATCATTACGGCCAAGAGACCCAGTACTTC.

The rearrangement joins TRBV7-6 to TRBJ2-7, with D tentatively TRBD1 (6 bases). V was cut by 0 bases and J by 7 bases, with 16 bases left in between. This CDR3 spans 15 amino acids. Germline loops: CDR1 SGHVS, CDR2 FNYEAQ. In DNA, the CDR3 is TGTGCCAGCAGCTTAGCGACGACAGGTGTTGGAGAGCAGTACTTC. Its protein is CASSLATTGVGEQYF.

This chain uses TRBV7-6 with TRBJ1-2, with D perhaps TRBD1 (5 bases). There are 16 residues in the CDR3. Between the trimmed V and J ends, which lost 0 bases and 7 bases, there was a span of 18 bases. The germline V gene encodes CDR1 SGHVS and CDR2 FNYEAQ. CDR3 loop: CASSLALSPGRGGYTF. The CDR3 region has the DNA TGTGCCAGCAGCTTAGCGTTGAGCCCAGGGCGGGGTGGCTACACCTTC.

This clone was detected a few times. The chain carries TRBV11-2 and TRBJ1-4; 10 bases are shared with TRBD1. V lost 4 bases, J lost 7 bases, and 3 bases stayed unmatched. Germline lookup yields CDR1 SGHAT and CDR2 FQNNGV. CDR3 length: 14 amino acids. The CDR3 DNA reads as TGTGCCAGCAGCTCGGACAGGGGGGTTGAAAAACTGTTTTTT. Encoded protein: CASSSDRGVEKLFF.

On this clone: The sample contains more than one DNA sequence encoding this CDR3. This chain uses TRBV28 with TRBJ1-2, with D perhaps TRBD1 (6 bases). The CDR3 is made up of 12 amino acids. Germline V gene lookup returns CDR1 MDHEN and CDR2 SYDVKM. Trimming pared 7 bases from V and 1 base from J, leaving 7 bases between. CDR3 region: CASKGGNYGYTF. The CDR3 region has the DNA TGTGCCAGCAAAGGGGGTAACTATGGCTACACCTTC.

The gene calls are TRBV4-3 and TRBJ2-4; TRBD2 matches at 10 bases. With 0 bases clipped from V and 9 bases from J, the junction kept 14 bases outside the gene matches. The germline V gene has CDR1 LGHNA and CDR2 YSLEER. The CDR3 length is 18 residues. The CDR3 here is CASSQDYMASGSRTIQYF. The CDR3 DNA reads as TGCGCCAGCAGCCAAGATTACATGGCTAGCGGGAGCCGAACCATTCAGTACTTC.

The chain combines TRBV10-3 with TRBJ2-7; TRBD2 aligns across 8 bases. The germline V gene encodes CDR1 ENHRY and CDR2 SYGVKD. V trimming: 5 bases; J trimming: 5 bases; junction bases outside the gene matches: 8. The CDR3 covers 14 residues. DNA of the CDR3: TGTGCCATCAGTCTAAGCGGGGGAGGACACGAGCAGTACTTC. Residues: CAISLSGGGHEQYF.

The gene calls are TRBV2 and TRBJ1-1; 8 positions match TRBD1. The CDR3 has 15 amino acids. The germline V gene has CDR1 SNHLY and CDR2 FYNNEI. V lost 6 bases and J lost 4; bases outside the gene matches: 10. The CDR3 reads CASRPNGQGGTEAFF. CDR3 nucleotides: TGTGCCAGCAGACCGAACGGACAGGGCGGCACTGAAGCTTTCTTT.

J is TRBJ2-7 and V is TRBV12-3 or TRBV12-4; possible D gene TRBD1, 5 bases. This CDR3 is built from 12 residues. Between the trimmed V and J ends, which lost 6 bases and 4 bases, there was a span of 10 bases. The CDR3 protein is CASSRTSYEQYF. In DNA, the CDR3 is TGTGCCAGCAGCCGGACATCTTACGAGCAGTACTTC.

The chain couples TRBV7-9 to TRBJ1-1; the D is unclear. Germline V gene sequence: CDR1 SEHNR, CDR2 FQNEAQ (reference sequence). V was clipped by 2 bases and J by 1 base, with 8 bases between them. The length of the CDR3 is 14 residues. CDR3 residues: CASSLWSGNTEAFF. CDR3 DNA: TGTGCCAGCAGCTTATGGTCCGGGAACACTGAAGCTTTCTTT.

For the CDR3, the DNA is TGTGCCAGCAGCGGAGACAGGGGAACCAAAAACATTCAGTACTTC. Amino acid sequence: CASSGDRGTKNIQYF. The V gene is TRBV9, the J gene TRBJ2-4; 8 nucleotides match TRBD1. The V segment lost 3 bases and the J segment 2 bases; nucleotides outside the gene matches: 4. The germline V gene has CDR1 SGDLS and CDR2 YYNGEE. This CDR3 is 15 amino acids long.

The CDR3 nucleotides read TGTGCCCGGACAGCCGGGGGGATTGTAAAACTGTTTTTT. Amino acids: CARTAGGIVKLFF. The rearrangement joins TRBV12-3 or TRBV12-4 to TRBJ1-4, with TRBD1 as a possible D gene (6 bases). With 11 bases removed from V and 10 bases from J, the gap between germline ends came to 20 bases. The CDR3 loop spans 13 amino acids.

The V and J genes are TRBV5-1 and TRBJ2-5; D possibly corresponds to TRBD1 (7 bases). V was trimmed by 7 bases and J by 4 bases, leaving 20 bases between them. CDR1 is SGHRS, CDR2 YFSETQ, per germline. This CDR3 has 15 residues. For the CDR3, the DNA is TGCGCCAGCGACTCTGGGTTTCAGGGGGGAGAGACCCAGTACTTC. Translated, it gives CASDSGFQGGETQYF. The full variable domain, rest sourced from reference TRBV5-1 and TRBJ2-5, is KAGVTQTPRYLIKTRGQQVTLSCSPISGHRSVSWYQQTPGQGLQFLFEYFSETQRNKGNFPGRFSGRQFSNSRSEMNVSTLELGDSALYLCASDSGFQGGETQYFGPGTRLLVL.

As for this clone: Its ends do not fully match the called genes, so a read error is possible. The chain couples TRBV29-1 to TRBJ2-1; 10 nucleotides match TRBD2. This CDR3 has 17 residues. Germline assignment: CDR1 SQVTM and CDR2 ANQGSEA. The CDR3 region has the DNA TGCAGCGTTGCGTTGCCTAGCGGGGGTATCTCCTGCAATGAGCAGTTCTTC. Translation gives CSVALPSGGISCNEQFF.

The chain employs TRBV27 and TRBJ2-7, with TRBD2 as a possible D gene (5 bases). The CDR3 consists of 15 residues. Germline V gene data show CDR1 as MNHEY and CDR2 as SMNVEV (reference sequence). V was clipped by 2 bases and J by 1 base, with 12 bases between them. Written as DNA, the CDR3 is TGTGCCAGCAGTTTAAAATTTGGGAGTTCCTACGAGCAGTACTTC. This encodes CASSLKFGSSYEQYF.

This chain connects TRBV19 to TRBJ1-2; D unclear. The CDR3 runs to 16 residues. Trimming left V 5 bases short and J 5 bases short, with 21 bases between. Per the germline V gene, CDR1 is LNHDA and CDR2 is SQIVND (reference sequence). The CDR3: CASSYGLIRLPYGYTF. The CDR3 bases are TGTGCCAGTAGTTACGGGTTGATTCGTCTACCTTATGGCTACACCTTC.

The V gene is TRBV5-4, the J gene TRBJ1-6, with TRBD1 identical over 9 bases. Per the germline V gene, CDR1 is SGHNT and CDR2 is YYREEE (reference sequence). The trim removed 2 bases at V and 8 bases at J, leaving 2 bases unmatched. There are 14 residues in the CDR3. The CDR3 sequence is CASSFRQGDSPLHF. CDR3 DNA sequence: TGTGCCAGCAGCTTCAGACAGGGGGATTCACCCCTCCACTTT.

The J gene is TRBJ2-5, the V gene TRBV28; no clear D gene. The CDR3 consists of 13 residues. V was pared by 5 bases and J by 1 base, with 8 bases between. Germline V lookup: CDR1 MDHEN, CDR2 SYDVKM. The CDR3 DNA reads TGTGCCAGCAGTCCCCGGTCCCAAGAGACCCAGTACTTC. Residues: CASSPRSQETQYF.

The chain combines TRBV7-2 with TRBJ2-3; the match to TRBD2 covers 8 bases. Trimming took 3 bases from V and 1 from J; bases not matched to a gene: 6. CDR1 and CDR2 from the germline V gene are SGHTA and FQGNSA. This CDR3 region has 16 residues. CDR3 loop: CASSFSGGPRTDTQYF. CDR3 bases: TGTGCCAGCAGCTTTTCGGGAGGGCCCCGCACAGATACGCAGTATTTT.

The J gene is TRBJ2-5, the V gene TRBV5-1; possible D gene TRBD2, 6 bases. The CDR3 length is 14 residues. Trimming pared 6 bases from V and 1 base from J, leaving 13 bases between. The germline V gene has CDR1 SGHRS and CDR2 YFSETQ. For the CDR3, the DNA is TGCGCCAGCAATCGCGGGGCTAGCCAAGAGACCCAGTACTTC. It yields the protein CASNRGASQETQYF. Together with reference TRBV5-1 and TRBJ2-5, the CDR3 gives the full variable domain: KAGVTQTPRYLIKTRGQQVTLSCSPISGHRSVSWYQQTPGQGLQFLFEYFSETQRNKGNFPGRFSGRQFSNSRSEMNVSTLELGDSALYLCASNRGASQETQYFGPGTRLLVL.